This T cell receptor (beta chain) comes out of a study of blood T cells in healthy people across ages (dated by TCRdb to the mid-2010s). Broadly, across the study: In model experiments, template switching captured roughly one uniquely barcoded TCR beta cDNA molecule for every two T cells. For two donors (one aged 18 to 29 and one aged 80 or older), the study analyzed two additional independent replicas of 1 million unique cDNA reads from the same blood draw. Donors of different ages were randomly distributed across sequencing lanes to avoid experimental bias. Four age groups were formed from the donors: young (average roughly 15 years), middle-aged (approximately 39), aged (about 62) and long-lived (approximately 80). Using deep sequencing normalized with unique cDNA molecular identifiers, the study measured how TCR beta repertoire diversity changes with age.

The CDR3 goes from the cysteine to the phenylalanine over 16 residues. Solely the CDR3 DNA is kept, with 48 bases framed from the first base. Trimming at the junction amounts to 7 bases on V and 0 bases on J, and the germline ends lie 18 bases apart. In the germline V gene, CDR1 corresponds to MNHEY and CDR2 to SVGEGT. Systemically healthy Caucasian individuals from Russia, some 38 in total and aged about 6 to 100 years, were included as donors. Approximately 11 milliliters of peripheral blood were drawn from each donor into EDTA-treated Vacutainer tubes. Ficoll-Paque density-gradient centrifugation was used to isolate PBMCs, with at least 7 million per sample. Total RNA, at least 6 micrograms per sample, was extracted from PBMCs with Trizol reagent. Naive CD45RAhigh/CD27high T cell percentages were measured by flow cytometry on a PBMC aliquot from every donor. About this clonotype itself: What antigen it recognizes has not been identified. No quality values exist for individual bases; no much larger clone is one base distant.

Libraries came from 5' RACE. TCRdb shows the sequencer as Illumina HiSeq 2500. A second roughly 7 to 11 cycle PCR used a sample-barcoded 5' primer and a J-beta primer mix. A template-switch 5' adaptor carrying 12 random nucleotides introduced a unique molecular identifier onto each TCR beta cDNA molecule. Each sample yielded at least 2.5 million CDR3-containing paired-end reads. All of the RNA was converted into first-strand cDNA using the Mint cDNA synthesis kit, with a TRBC-specific oligonucleotide serving as the primer. After uracil-DNA glycosylase treatment, a first 18-cycle PCR used universal primers M1SS and BC2_uni_R on all cDNA. Regarding the original processing steps: For normalization, 1 million high-quality reads were randomly selected from each sample, with every read carrying a distinct molecular identifier. Instead of being binned into consensus sequences, reads with shared molecular identifiers were discarded. MiTCR, run with a Q25 quality threshold and the strictest error-elimination algorithm, handled CDR3 identification, clonotype clustering and error correction. A nonparametric unseen species model with Euler transformation was used to estimate a lower bound on total TCR beta diversity. TCRdb reanalyzed the raw reads on its own, using fastp at Q25 for trimming and MiXCR for clone calling, and kept in-frame beta chains. Rows matching on CDR3 protein sequence are summarized as one entry with the most common DNA and genes. These V and J calls rely on TCRdb rather than the paper's analysis. Here the sample has roughly 800,000 distinct CDR3 sequences; roughly 60% occur a single time. The top ten hold over 20% of the sample.

Broader findings and caveats from the paper: Donor CMV infection status was unknown, potentially confounding age-related changes in expanded clonotypes. Total diversity estimates from one million sequenced T cells were considered lower bounds and underestimates. Compared with the aged group, the long-lived group had more naive CD4+ T cells, fewer expanded clones and increased TCR diversity, a pattern suggesting age selection. The percentage of naive T cells measured by flow cytometry correlated strongly with observed TCR beta diversity. Because profiling used bulk unsorted PBMCs, naive and antigen-experienced compartments could not be compared conclusively. Observed TCR beta diversity per million T cells fell roughly linearly with age, and a significant reduction was already apparent by age roughly 40.

The receptor was isolated from a young man in good health. The specimen sequenced was blood. The rearrangement joined TRBV6-2 or TRBV6-3 to TRBJ1-1; confidence is insufficient to name the D gene. CDR3 protein: CASTKGGGQLNTEAFF. The nucleotide sequence is given as TGTGCCAGCACTAAGGGAGGAGGGCAATTGAACACTGAAGCTTTCTTT.